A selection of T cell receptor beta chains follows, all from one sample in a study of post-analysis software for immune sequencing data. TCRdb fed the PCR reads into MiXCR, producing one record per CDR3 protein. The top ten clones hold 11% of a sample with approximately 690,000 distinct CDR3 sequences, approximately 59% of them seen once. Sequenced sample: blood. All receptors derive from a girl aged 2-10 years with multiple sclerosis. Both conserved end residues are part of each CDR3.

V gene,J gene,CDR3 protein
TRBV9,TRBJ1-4,CASSPPGHPNEKLFF
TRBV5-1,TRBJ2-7,CASSLEAARGYEQYF
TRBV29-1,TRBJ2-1,CSVASTSGEQFF
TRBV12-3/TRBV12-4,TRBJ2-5,CASSLRAGVRTQYF
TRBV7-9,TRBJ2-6,CASSAPRGANVLTF
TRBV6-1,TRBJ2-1,CASSEFSGGYNEQFF
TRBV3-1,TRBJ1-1,CASSQAHGGYGEAFF
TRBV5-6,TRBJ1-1,CASSGGLSGTTEAFF
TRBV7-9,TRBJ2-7,CASSLSGAGHEQYF
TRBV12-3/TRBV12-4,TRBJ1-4,CASSTGLNEKLFF
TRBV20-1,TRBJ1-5,CSAAGQLNQPQHF
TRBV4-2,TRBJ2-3,CASSQGTSLGTDTQYF
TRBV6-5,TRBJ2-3,CASSSGRQSSTDTQYF
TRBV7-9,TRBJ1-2,CASSLGQGKRGYTF
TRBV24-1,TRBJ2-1,CATSDHPLAGGPREQFF
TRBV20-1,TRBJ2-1,CSHTGSSYNEQFF
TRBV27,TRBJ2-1,CASSQRTAHEQFF
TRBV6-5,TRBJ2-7,CASSYGEFNDEQYF
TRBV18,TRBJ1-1,CASSPSTGKSFF
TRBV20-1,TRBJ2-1,CSARGSGERGYNEQFF
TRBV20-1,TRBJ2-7,CSALPRTSGMGEQYF
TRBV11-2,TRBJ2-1,CASSYLAGGRINEQFF
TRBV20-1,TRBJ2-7,CSAQYTGGPSYEQYF
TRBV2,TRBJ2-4,CASSEGEQYF
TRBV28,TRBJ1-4,CASSVNEKLFF
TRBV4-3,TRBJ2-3,CASSQDSRSADTQYF
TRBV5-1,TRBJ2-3,CASSVGTGSVDTQYF
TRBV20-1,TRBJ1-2,CSAHPGRASGGYTF
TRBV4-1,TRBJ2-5,CASSRDDGGQETQYF
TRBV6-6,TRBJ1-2,CASRSTESNYGYTF
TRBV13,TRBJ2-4,CASSRGTEPQYF
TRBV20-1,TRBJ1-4,CSAGVAVGLTSNEKLFF
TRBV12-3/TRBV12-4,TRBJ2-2,CASSGTGRAGELFF
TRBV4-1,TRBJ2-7,CASNQVGERGYEQYF
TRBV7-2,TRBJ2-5,CTSSSAGLTETQYF
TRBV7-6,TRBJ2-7,CASSRAPPTGPADEQYF